These 19 T cell receptor beta chains were all obtained from the same sample, sequenced in a study of regulatory T cells in long-lasting Graves disease. The time point denotes: newly diagnosed GD, antithyroid drugs for less than 3 months. Researchers made the TCR library from RNA that was extracted from PBMCs. Building of the TCR beta libraries involved iRepertoire HTBI primers and Arm-PCR of CDR3 regions. TCRdb fed the multiplex PCR reads into MiXCR, producing one record per CDR3 protein. The sample yields approximately 540,000 distinct CDR3 sequences, 12% seen once. The same data also contributed to another study, on T cells in Graves' hyperthyroidism and ophthalmopathy.

Sequenced here: peripheral blood mononuclear cells (PBMCs), sampled at new diagnosis, from a patient treated with antithyroid drugs. All receptors come from a woman aged 25 to 39 with Graves disease.

This clonotype was picked up a small number of times. The rearrangement uses TRBV6-2 or TRBV6-3 and TRBJ2-1; D unclear. Trimming took 5 bases from V and 0 from J, leaving 17 bases between them. Germline values: CDR1 MNHEY, CDR2 SVGEGT. The CDR3 covers 17 residues. The CDR3, as DNA: TGTGCCAGCAGTGAATTTCACGGGTTAAGCTCCTACAATGAGCAGTTCTTC. This sequence encodes CASSEFHGLSSYNEQFF.

This clonotype was observed at least ten times. This rearrangement joins TRBV3-1 to TRBJ2-7; 10 bases align to TRBD1. Germline assignment: CDR1 LGHDT and CDR2 YNNKEL (reference sequence). Losses at the gene ends were 0 bases for V and 4 bases for J; bases not matched to a gene: 6. The CDR3 consists of 16 residues. The CDR3, as DNA: TGTGCCAGCAGCCAAGATTTTCGGACAGGGGGATACGAGCAGTACTTC. It encodes CASSQDFRTGGYEQYF.

This clonotype has a count of ten or more. The J gene is TRBJ1-1, the V gene TRBV27; 8 nucleotides match TRBD1. The V gene's germline CDR1 is MNHEY and CDR2 SMNVEV (reference sequence). V lost 5 bases to trimming and J lost 1 base; unmatched junction nucleotides: 12. The CDR3 has 17 residues. For the CDR3, the DNA is TGTGCCAGCAGTCCCCGGGGGCAGGGGGCACGGAACACTGAAGCTTTCTTT. Translation: CASSPRGQGARNTEAFF.

This clonotype was picked up many times. The V and J genes are TRBV24-1 and TRBJ2-5, with 8 bases identical to TRBD1. In germline, CDR1 is KGHDR, CDR2 SFDVKD. The CDR3 loop spans 15 amino acids. V shed 3 bases and J 2 bases; nucleotides not matched to a gene: 4. This CDR3 is CATSDPGQAQETQYF. CDR3 nucleotides: TGTGCCACCAGTGATCCGGGACAGGCGCAAGAGACCCAGTACTTC.

This clonotype was seen a few times. V is TRBV29-1 and J is TRBJ2-4, with D perhaps assigned TRBD1 or TRBD2 (5 bases each). Trimming removed 8 bases from V and 7 bases from J, with 15 bases in between. CDR3 length equals 12 residues. Germline CDR1 reads SQVTM; CDR2 reads ANQGSEA. CDR3 loop: CSPAAGTNIQYF. DNA of the CDR3: TGCAGCCCCGCCGCCGGGACGAACATTCAGTACTTC.

There are many counts of this clonotype. V and J are TRBV7-9 and TRBJ2-1; TRBD2 agrees at 10 bases. Per germline, CDR1 SEHNR and CDR2 FQNEAQ (reference sequence). The trim removed 0 bases at V and 5 bases at J, leaving 7 bases unmatched. CDR3 length: 17 amino acids. The CDR3 DNA reads as TGTGCCAGCAGCTTAGCCCCTAGCGGGAGCGGTCACAATGAGCAGTTCTTC. It codes for CASSLAPSGSGHNEQFF.

This clonotype was detected only a few times. The rearrangement joins TRBV7-9 to TRBJ1-3, with D possibly TRBD1 on 5 matching bases. Germline assignment: CDR1 SEHNR and CDR2 FQNEAQ (reference sequence). The ends were cut back, 9 bases at V and 1 base at J, with 7 bases in the middle. The CDR3 sequence is 12 residues long. The CDR3: CARGGSGNTIYF. DNA of the CDR3: TGTGCCAGGGGGGGTTCTGGAAACACCATATATTTT. The entire variable domain, with the rest obtained from reference TRBV7-9 and TRBJ1-3, is as follows: DTGVSQNPRHKITKRGQNVTFRCDPISEHNRLYWYRQTLGQGPEFLTYFQNEAQLEKSRLLSDRFSAERPKGSFSTLEIQRTEQGDSAMYLCARGGSGNTIYFGEGSWLTVV.

This clonotype came up many times. This chain joins TRBV19 and TRBJ2-1; 9 nucleotides match TRBD2. CDR1 and CDR2 (germline): LNHDA, SQIVND (reference sequence). This CDR3 contains 14 residues. V was pared by 7 bases and J by 5 bases, with 6 bases of the junction left unmatched. The CDR3 DNA is TGTGCCAGTACCGTAGCGGGAGACAACAATGAGCAGTTCTTC. Amino acid sequence: CASTVAGDNNEQFF. Filled out from reference TRBV19 and TRBJ2-1, the complete variable domain reads DGGITQSPKYLFRKEGQNVTLSCEQNLNHDAMYWYRQDPGQGLRLIYYSQIVNDFQKGDIAEGYSVSREKKESFPLTVTSAQKNPTAFYLCASTVAGDNNEQFFGPGTRLTVL.

In its sample, this clonotype was seen many times. CDR3: CASSLYQQYSNQPQHF. Written as DNA, the CDR3 is TGTGCCAGCAGTTTATATCAACAGTATAGCAATCAGCCCCAGCATTTT. The chain joins TRBV28 to TRBJ1-5, with D uncertain. The CDR3 loop spans 16 amino acids. Germline assignment: CDR1 MDHEN and CDR2 SYDVKM. With 1 base removed from V and 0 bases from J, the gap between germline ends came to 10 bases.

This clonotype turned up a few times. The gene calls are TRBV5-4 and TRBJ1-6, with 8 bases identical to TRBD1. The V gene's germline CDR1 is SGHNT and CDR2 YYREEE (reference sequence). V was clipped by 5 bases and J by 6 bases; unmatched bases: 7. The CDR3 is made up of 15 amino acids. The CDR3 DNA is TGTGCCAGCAGTGGAGGACAGGGACTTAATTCACCCCTCCACTTT. This codes for CASSGGQGLNSPLHF.

This clonotype has only a few counts. This chain uses TRBV7-2 with TRBJ2-7, with D perhaps TRBD1 (5 bases). The V end lost 5 bases, the J end lost 0 bases, and 11 bases lay between the germline ends. Germline assignment: CDR1 SGHTA and CDR2 FQGNSA. This CDR3 has 14 amino acids. CDR3 nucleotide sequence: TGTGCCAGCAGCATATCTACAGGCTCCTACGAGCAGTACTTC. This gives the protein CASSISTGSYEQYF.

This clonotype showed up just a few times. The gene calls are TRBV19 and TRBJ2-5, with 8 positions matching TRBD1. Germline CDR1 LNHDA, CDR2 SQIVND (reference sequence). This CDR3 comprises 16 residues. V lost 5 bases to trimming and J lost 1 base; unmatched junction nucleotides: 9. The chain's CDR3 is CASSRTTGAVQETQYF. CDR3 sequence (DNA): TGTGCCAGTAGTCGAACGACAGGGGCCGTCCAAGAGACCCAGTACTTC. The full variable domain, in which reference TRBV19 and TRBJ2-5 provide the parts outside the CDR3, is DGGITQSPKYLFRKEGQNVTLSCEQNLNHDAMYWYRQDPGQGLRLIYYSQIVNDFQKGDIAEGYSVSREKKESFPLTVTSAQKNPTAFYLCASSRTTGAVQETQYFGPGTRLLVL.

At least ten counts were recorded for this clonotype. The rearrangement uses TRBV12-3 or TRBV12-4 and TRBJ2-4, with D perhaps TRBD1 (5 bases). Between the trimmed V and J ends, which lost 2 bases and 0 bases, there was a span of 11 bases. CDR3 length: 16 residues. The CDR3 region has the DNA TGTGCCAGCAGTTTAACAGGTCAGCTAGCCAAAAACATTCAGTACTTC. This encodes CASSLTGQLAKNIQYF.

This clonotype was detected ten times or more. The chain is built from TRBV28 and TRBJ1-5; D is unclear. Germline V gene data show CDR1 as MDHEN and CDR2 as SYDVKM. Deletions cut 7 bases from V and 4 bases from J, with 14 bases between. There are 14 residues in the CDR3. The CDR3: CASNGGSRNQPQHF. The CDR3 region has the DNA TGTGCCAGCAATGGAGGGTCACGGAATCAGCCCCAGCATTTT.

In its sample, this clonotype was seen many times. The chain employs TRBV14 and TRBJ2-1; D unclear. V was shortened by 5 bases and J by 4 bases, with 12 bases between the two germline ends. This CDR3 is 14 amino acids long. CDR1 SGHDN and CDR2 FVKESK come from the germline V gene. CDR3 protein: CASSSYYGYNEQFF. The CDR3 region has the DNA TGTGCCAGCAGCTCATATTACGGGTACAATGAGCAGTTCTTC.

This clonotype was picked up many times. The V call is TRBV9, the J call TRBJ2-7; D may match TRBD1 or TRBD2 (5 bases each). The CDR3 runs to 16 residues. Per germline, CDR1 SGDLS and CDR2 YYNGEE. The V and J ends lost 4 bases and 0 bases respectively, with 17 bases between them. This chain's CDR3 is CASSYSGHPGSYEQYF. The CDR3 DNA follows: TGTGCCAGCAGCTACTCGGGGCACCCCGGCTCCTACGAGCAGTACTTC.

This clonotype was seen ten or more times. This chain connects TRBV12-3 or TRBV12-4 to TRBJ2-5; 7 bases match TRBD1. The CDR3 contains 13 residues. Trimming cost V 8 bases and J 2 bases; bases outside gene matches: 5. CDR3 region: CASGRDSQETQYF. As DNA, the CDR3 is TGTGCCAGCGGTCGGGACAGTCAAGAGACCCAGTACTTC.

Turning to this clonotype: Possible read error: a much larger clone is one base away. The rearrangement links TRBV29-1 to TRBJ2-7, with D perhaps matching TRBD1 (5 bases). V was cut by 1 base and J by 7 bases, with 20 bases left in between. The CDR3 consists of 15 residues. Germline V gene lookup returns CDR1 SQVTM and CDR2 ANQGSEA. CDR3 DNA: TGCAGCGTTGAAGGCCTAAGGGGCACTTACAATGAGCAGTACTTC. Its protein product is CSVEGLRGTYNEQYF.

This clonotype was found a few times. Because the CDR3's place on the DNA is in doubt, the DNA is left out and the CDR3 is given as listed by TCRdb. This sequence joins TRBV19 and TRBJ1-1; the table assigns TRBD1, which was not confirmed against the DNA. Ends included, the CDR3 has 12 residues. Germline V gene lookup returns CDR1 LNHDA and CDR2 SQIVND (reference sequence). Here the CDR3 reads CASSIFAGGSFF.